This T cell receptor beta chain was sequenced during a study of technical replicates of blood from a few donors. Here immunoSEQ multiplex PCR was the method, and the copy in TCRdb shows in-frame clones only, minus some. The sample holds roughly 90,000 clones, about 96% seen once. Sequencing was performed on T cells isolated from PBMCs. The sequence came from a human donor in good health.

The CDR3 is CASSSGTSGSYEQYF. The CDR3 region has the DNA TGCGCCAGCAGCTCCGGGACTAGCGGCTCCTACGAGCAGTACTTC. V and J are TRBV5-1 and TRBJ2-7, with 11 positions matching TRBD2. The CDR3 is made up of 15 amino acids. Germline CDR1 is SGHRS and CDR2 is YFSETQ. V trimming: 3 bases; J trimming: 0 bases; junction bases outside the gene matches: 2.